The sequence of this TCR beta chain was determined in a study of PD-1 blockade in classical Hodgkin lymphoma. Study summary: Once every 2 weeks, patients received intravenous nivolumab at 3 mg/kg. Points from the study as a whole: Possible causes of repertoire differences, disease activity or prior therapy, remain undefined. Healthy donors reportedly exceeded newly diagnosed patients in baseline TCR diversity.

Concerning this clone itself: Its specificity is not known.

Assay used: immunoSEQ multiplex PCR; TCRdb lists only in-frame clones, some missing. The data contain 23,000 or so clones, about 80% of them singletons. Patients all relapsed after autologous stem cell transplantation, and there was variation in brentuximab vedotin exposure. Complete response, partial response or progressive disease constituted the best responses recorded. CDR1 is MNHEY, CDR2 SVGAGI, per germline. The CDR3 sequence is 16 residues long. Deletions cut 4 bases from V and 6 bases from J, with 18 bases between. The starting material was peripheral blood mononuclear cells (PBMCs), obtained at baseline. The V and J genes are TRBV6-5 and TRBJ2-2; no clear D gene. The sequence derives from a human donor with classical Hodgkin lymphoma. The CDR3 loop is CASSSSLGRSAGELFF. CDR3 in DNA: TGTGCCAGCAGTTCCAGTCTAGGTAGAAGTGCCGGGGAGCTGTTTTTT.